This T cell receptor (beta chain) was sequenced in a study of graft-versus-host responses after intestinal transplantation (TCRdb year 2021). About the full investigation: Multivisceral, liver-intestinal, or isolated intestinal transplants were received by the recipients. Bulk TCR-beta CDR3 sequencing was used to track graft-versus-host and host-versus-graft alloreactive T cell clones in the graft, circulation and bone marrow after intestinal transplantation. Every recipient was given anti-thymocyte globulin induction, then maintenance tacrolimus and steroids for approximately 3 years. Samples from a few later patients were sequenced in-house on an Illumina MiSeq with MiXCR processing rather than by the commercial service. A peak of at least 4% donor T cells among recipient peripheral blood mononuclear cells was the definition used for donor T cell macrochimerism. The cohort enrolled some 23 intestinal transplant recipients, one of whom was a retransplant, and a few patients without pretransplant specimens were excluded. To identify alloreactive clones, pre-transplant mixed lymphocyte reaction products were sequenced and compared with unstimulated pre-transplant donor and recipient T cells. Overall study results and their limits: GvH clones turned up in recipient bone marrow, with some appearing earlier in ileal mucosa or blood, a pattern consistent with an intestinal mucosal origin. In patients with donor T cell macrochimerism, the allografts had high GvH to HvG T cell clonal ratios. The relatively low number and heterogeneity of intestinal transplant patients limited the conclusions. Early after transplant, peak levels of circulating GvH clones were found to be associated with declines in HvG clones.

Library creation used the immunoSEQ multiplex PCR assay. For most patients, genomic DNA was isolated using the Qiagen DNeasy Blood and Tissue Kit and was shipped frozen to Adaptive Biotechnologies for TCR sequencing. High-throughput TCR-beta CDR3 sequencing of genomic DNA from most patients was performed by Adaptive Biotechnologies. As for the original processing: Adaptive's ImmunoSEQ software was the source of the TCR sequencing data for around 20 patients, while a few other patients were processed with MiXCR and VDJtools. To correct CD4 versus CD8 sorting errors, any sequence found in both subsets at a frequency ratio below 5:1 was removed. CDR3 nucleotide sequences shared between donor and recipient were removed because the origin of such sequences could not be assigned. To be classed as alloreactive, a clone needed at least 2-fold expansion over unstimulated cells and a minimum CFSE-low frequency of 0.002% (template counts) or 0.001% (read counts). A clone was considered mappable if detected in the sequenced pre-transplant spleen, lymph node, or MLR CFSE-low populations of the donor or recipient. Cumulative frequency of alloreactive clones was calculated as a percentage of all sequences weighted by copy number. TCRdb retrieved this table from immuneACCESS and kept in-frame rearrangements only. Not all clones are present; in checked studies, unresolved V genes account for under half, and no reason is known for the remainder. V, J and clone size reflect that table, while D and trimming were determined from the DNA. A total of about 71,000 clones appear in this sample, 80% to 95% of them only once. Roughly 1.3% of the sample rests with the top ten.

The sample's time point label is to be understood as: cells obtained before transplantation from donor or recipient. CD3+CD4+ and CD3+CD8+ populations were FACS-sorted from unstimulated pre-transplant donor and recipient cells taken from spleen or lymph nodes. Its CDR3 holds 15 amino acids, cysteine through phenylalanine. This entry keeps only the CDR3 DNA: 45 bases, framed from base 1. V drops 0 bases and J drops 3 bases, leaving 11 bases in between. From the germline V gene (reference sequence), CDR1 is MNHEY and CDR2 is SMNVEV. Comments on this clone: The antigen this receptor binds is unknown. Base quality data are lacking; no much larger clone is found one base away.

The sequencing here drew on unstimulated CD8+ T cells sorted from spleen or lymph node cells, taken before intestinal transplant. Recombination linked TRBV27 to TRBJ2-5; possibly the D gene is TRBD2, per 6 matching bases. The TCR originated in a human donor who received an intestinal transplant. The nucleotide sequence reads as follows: TGTGCCAGCAGTTTATCGGCTAGCGCTAAAGAGACCCAGTACTTC. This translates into CASSLSASAKETQYF.